This TCR beta chain appears in the sequencing data of a study of shared clonotypes between healthy human individuals. Germline V gene sequence: CDR1 DFQATT, CDR2 SNEGSKA (reference sequence). Between the trimmed V and J ends, which lost 3 bases and 7 bases, there was a span of 7 bases. The CDR3 has 11 residues. Assay used: immunoSEQ multiplex PCR; TCRdb lists only in-frame clones, some missing. The sample shows under 2.5 million clones, approximately 90% of them seen only once. Overall study results and limits: Clonotypes shared by all four donors outscored non-shared clonotypes in generation probability. Clonotype sharing among donors was thought likely to change with sequencing depth. A small donor pool kept down the genetic and exposure-history diversity that was represented.

As regards this clone: What it binds is unknown.

The chain carries TRBV20-1 and TRBJ2-1; D is undetermined. The sequence came from a young man in good health. Some clones in this sample may be carry-over from other donors' samples. Specimen: naive CD4+ T cells from PBMCs. Regarding subset: CD45RA+ positively selected. The CDR3 DNA follows: TGCAGTGCTAGCCTTGTTAATGAGCAGTTCTTC. It codes for CSASLVNEQFF.